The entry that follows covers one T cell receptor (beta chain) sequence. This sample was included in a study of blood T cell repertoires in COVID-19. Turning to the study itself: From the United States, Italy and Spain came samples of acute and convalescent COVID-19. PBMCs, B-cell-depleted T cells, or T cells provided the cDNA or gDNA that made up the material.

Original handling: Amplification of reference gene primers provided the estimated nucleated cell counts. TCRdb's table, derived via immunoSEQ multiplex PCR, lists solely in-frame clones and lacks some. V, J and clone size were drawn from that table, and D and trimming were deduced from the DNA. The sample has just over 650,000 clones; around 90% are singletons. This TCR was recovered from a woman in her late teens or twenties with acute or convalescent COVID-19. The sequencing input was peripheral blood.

The CDR3 DNA reads as TGTGCCAGCTCACTACCCTGGGGCCTGCAATTTTTTAGCTCTGGAAACACCATATATTTT. Encoded protein: CASSLPWGLQFFSSGNTIYF. The genes are TRBV18 and TRBJ1-3, with D perhaps matching TRBD1 (5 bases). The length of the CDR3 is 20 residues. V lost 4 bases, J lost 0 bases, and 25 bases lay in between. CDR1 is KGHSH, CDR2 LQKENI, per germline.